This T cell receptor (beta chain) originates from a study of T cell clonality in common variable immunodeficiency (dated by TCRdb to the mid-2010s). General conclusions and limits of the study: Correlations of repertoire features with clinical complications were constrained by heterogeneity among patients within the CVID cohort. TCRbeta clonality was higher in CVID subjects than in healthy controls (t-test p = 0.018), and the increase was most characteristic of about a third of subjects. Although equal DNA input was used, an average of about 81,820 unique sequences per sample was obtained for controls, compared with around 32,000 for CVID samples. Fewer TCRbeta clones were shared among CVID subjects than among healthy controls (p < 0.0001). It was noted by the authors that sequencing of the repertoires of T cell subpopulations would be needed to clarify the cause of the increased clonality in CVID. CVID TCRbeta sequences were reported to have fewer deletions and N-nucleotide insertions and to lack highly modified clones with 13 or more V deletions.

Most CVID patients and most healthy controls were of Caucasian heritage. Heparinized peripheral whole blood samples of about 5 to 9 ml were collected from each donor. TCRbeta CDR3 repertoires were sequenced from genomic DNA of adults with common variable immune deficiency (CVID) and healthy adult controls. The control group comprised some 22 healthy adult volunteers, some 12 female and approximately ten male, aged about 23 to 75 years with a mean age of around 32. Diluted blood was density-centrifuged over Hypaque 1077 or Ficoll-Paque to isolate peripheral blood mononuclear cells. Unsorted mononuclear cells served as the source of genomic DNA, which was extracted either by Qiagen column purification or by a centrifugation-based method. Trimming takes 0 bases off V and 4 bases off J; junction bases not matched to a gene: 4. The CDR3 sequence holds 15 residues, the cysteine and phenylalanine included. Shown are 36 bases from within the CDR3, in frame from base 1. CDR1 DFQATT and CDR2 SNEGSKA are derived from the germline V gene (reference sequence).

This clone was recorded at least ten times. It has no known antigen specificity. The observed sequence ends 3 residues before the CDR3 terminus, with the missing tail filled in from the germline J gene. CVID samples and control samples contributed equivalent amounts of genomic DNA as sequencing input. For every sample, a 60 bp segment covering the rearranged TCRbeta CDR3 region was amplified and then sequenced. The immunoSEQ assay, a bias-corrected multiplex PCR combined with high-throughput sequencing, was used to amplify TCRbeta. The study's processing was this. Every unique nucleotide sequence was considered a clone and was annotated with V, D and J genes, copy number and frequency. Sequences were labeled productive if in frame, and non-productive if out of frame or containing stop codons. As previously described, clonality was computed from Shannon's entropy. The predicted amino acid sequences of productive clones were used to derive mean CDR3 Kyte-Doolittle hydropathy. Hierarchical clustering of scaled V gene usage was performed with the R hclust function using Manhattan distance and complete linkage. Clone sharing by CDR3 amino acid sequence was assessed by resampling 12 repertoires per group over 100 rounds. The repertoires were screened for some 70 published EBV-specific TCRbeta sequences and some 250 published CMV-specific TCRbeta sequences. A couple of CVID samples yielding fewer than 10,000 sequences were excluded from analysis, leaving approximately 46 CVID repertoires. TCRdb obtained this table from immuneACCESS and retained in-frame rearrangements with V and J assigned. These tables miss some clones; where compared with another copy, unresolved V genes account for less than half of the shortfall, and the remainder is unexplained. That table gives V, J and clone size, and the DNA gave D and trimming. The table for this sample lists about 32,000 clones, none of them counted only once. Approximately 4.7% of the sample belongs to the ten largest clones.

The sample was peripheral blood mononuclear cells. The chain links TRBV20-1 with TRBJ1-3; TRBD1 aligns with 9 central bases. The TCR sequence derives from a person between 18 and 70 years old in good health. The CDR3 bases that were read are TGCAGTGCTAGAGAACAGGGGGCTATCGGAAACACC. This translates into CSAREQGAIGNT. The complete CDR3 sequence is CSAREQGAIGNTIYF.